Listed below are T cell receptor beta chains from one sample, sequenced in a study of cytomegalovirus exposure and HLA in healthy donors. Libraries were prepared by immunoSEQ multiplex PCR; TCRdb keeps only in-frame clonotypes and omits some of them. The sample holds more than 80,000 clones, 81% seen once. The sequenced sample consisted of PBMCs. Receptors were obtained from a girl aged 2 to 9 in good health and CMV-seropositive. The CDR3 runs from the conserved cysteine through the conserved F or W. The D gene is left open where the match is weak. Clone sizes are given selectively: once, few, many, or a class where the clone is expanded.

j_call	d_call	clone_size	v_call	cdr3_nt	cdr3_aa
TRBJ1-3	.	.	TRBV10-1	TGCGCCAGCACGGGGGGCTCTGGAAACACCATATATTTT	CASTGGSGNTIYF
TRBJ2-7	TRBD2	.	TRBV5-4	TGTGCCAGCAGCCTCACTGGTAGCGGGAGCACCGAGCAGTACTTC	CASSLTGSGSTEQYF
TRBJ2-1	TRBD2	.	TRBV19	TGTGCCAGTAGTATCGGGAGGATCTCCTACAATGAGCAGTTCTTC	CASSIGRISYNEQFF
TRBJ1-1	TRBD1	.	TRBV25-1	TGTGCCGCAAAGAGAACGGGACAGGAGAGCACTGAAGCTTTCTTT	CAAKRTGQESTEAFF
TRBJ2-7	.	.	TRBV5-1	TGCGCCAGCAGCTTTGGACTGCCGTGGTACGAGCAGTACTTC	CASSFGLPWYEQYF
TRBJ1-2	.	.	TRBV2	TGTGCCAGCAGTACCCCGGGACTAGGGGGGGGCTACACCTTC	CASSTPGLGGGYTF
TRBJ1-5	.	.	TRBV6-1	TGTGCCAGCAGTGACGCCCCCGGGACATATAATCAGCCCCAGCATTTT	CASSDAPGTYNQPQHF
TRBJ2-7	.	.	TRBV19	TGTGCCAGTAGTATTACAGGGACGGGATCCTACGAGCAGTACTTC	CASSITGTGSYEQYF
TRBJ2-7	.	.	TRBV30	TGTGCCTGGAGTGTAGCGATGTTCGGGGATTCGGCGCACGAGCAGTACTTC	CAWSVAMFGDSAHEQYF
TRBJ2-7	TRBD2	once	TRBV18	TGTGCCAGCTCAACGGGACTAGCGGGAGGGTCCTACGAGCAGTACTTC	CASSTGLAGGSYEQYF
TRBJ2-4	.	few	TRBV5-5	TGTGCCAGCAGCTTGGCCCAGGTCAAAAACATTCAGTACTTC	CASSLAQVKNIQYF
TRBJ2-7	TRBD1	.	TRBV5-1	TGCGCCAGCAGGCAGGACAGGTACGAGCAGTACTTC	CASRQDRYEQYF
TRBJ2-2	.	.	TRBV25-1	TGTGCCAGCAGTCCGAGACAGGCCATCCCCGGGGAGCTGTTTTTT	CASSPRQAIPGELFF
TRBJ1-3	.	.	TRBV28	TGTGCCATACAGTCTGGAAACACCATATATTTT	CAIQSGNTIYF
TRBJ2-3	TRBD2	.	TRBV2	TGTGCCAGCAGTGTACTAGCGGGAGGGGCGACATCTAGCACAGATACGCAGTATTTT	CASSVLAGGATSSTDTQYF
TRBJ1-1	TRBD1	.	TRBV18	TGTGCCAGCTCACCAAACAGGGGGGAACTGAAAGCTTTCTTT	CASSPNRGELKAFF
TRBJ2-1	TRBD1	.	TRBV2	TGTGCCAGCCGGGACAGGGAGAAAGGTGAGCAGTTCTTC	CASRDREKGEQFF
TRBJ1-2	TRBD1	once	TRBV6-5	TGTGCCACCCAACAACCCTACGACAGGGCCTATGGCTACACCTTC	CATQQPYDRAYGYTF
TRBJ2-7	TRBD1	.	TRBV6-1	TGTGCCAGCAGTGCCCGGGACAGCCCTCCTAACGAGCAGTGCTTC	CASSARDSPPNEQCF
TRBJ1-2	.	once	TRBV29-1	TGCAGCGTCCGCGCGGACAGCTCTTATGGCTACACCTTC	CSVRADSSYGYTF
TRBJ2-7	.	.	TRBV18	TGTGCCAGCTCACCCTCTGGGGTGTATGGGGCCGAGCAGTACTTC	CASSPSGVYGAEQYF
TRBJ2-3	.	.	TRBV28	TGTGCCAGCAACCAGGTAACAGATACGCAGTATTTT	CASNQVTDTQYF
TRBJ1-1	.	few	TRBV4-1	TGCGCCAGCAGCCAGGCAGGGGCTGAAGCTTTCTTT	CASSQAGAEAFF
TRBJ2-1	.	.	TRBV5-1	TGCGCCAGCAGTTTCCCCGTTCATGAGCAGTTCTTC	CASSFPVHEQFF
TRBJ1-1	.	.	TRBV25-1	TGTGCCAGCAGTGATTGGGCAAACCTGGCTGAAGCTTTCTTT	CASSDWANLAEAFF
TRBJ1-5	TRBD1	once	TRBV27	TGTGCCAGCAGCGACAGGGGAGAGGCCCCCAATCAGCCCCAGCATTTT	CASSDRGEAPNQPQHF
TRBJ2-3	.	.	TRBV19	TGTGCCAGTAGTATTAGGACAGCCAGCACAGATACGCAGTATTTT	CASSIRTASTDTQYF
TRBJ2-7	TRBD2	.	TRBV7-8	TGTGCCAGCAGCTTTGGGACTAGCGGGAGTATCTACGAGCAGTACTTC	CASSFGTSGSIYEQYF
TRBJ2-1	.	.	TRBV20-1	TGCAGTGCCTTGTTTAATGAGCAGTTCTTC	CSALFNEQFF
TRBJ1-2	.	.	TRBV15	TGTGCCACCAGCAGGGGCCAAGATGTTGACTATGGCTACACCTTC	CATSRGQDVDYGYTF
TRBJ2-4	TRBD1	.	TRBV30	TGTGCCTGGACCAATGACAGGGCGCTAGCCAAAAACATTCAGTACTTC	CAWTNDRALAKNIQYF
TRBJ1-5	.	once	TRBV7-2	TGTGCCAGCTCTATCTATCGTTGGCAGCCCCAGCATTTT	CASSIYRWQPQHF
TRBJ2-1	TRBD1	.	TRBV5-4	TGTGCCAGCAGCCTTCTAGCCCGGGACAGGAGCTACAATGAGCAGTTCTTC	CASSLLARDRSYNEQFF
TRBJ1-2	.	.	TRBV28	TGTGCCAGCAGGCTCGACATCGGGGGGTATGGCTACACCTTC	CASRLDIGGYGYTF
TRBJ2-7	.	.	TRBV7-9	TGTGCCAGCAGCTTGACCCAGGCCCGAGAGCAGTACTTC	CASSLTQAREQYF
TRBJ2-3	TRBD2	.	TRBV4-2	TGTGCCAGCAGAGATATAGCGGGAGGGACAGATACGCAGTATTTT	CASRDIAGGTDTQYF
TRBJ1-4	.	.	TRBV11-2	TGTGCCAGCAGCTTAGTTTCCGGGACTAATGAAAAACTGTTTTTT	CASSLVSGTNEKLFF
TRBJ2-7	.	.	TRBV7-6	TGTGCCAGCAGCCAAGGAGTAGGGGGAAATTTCGAGCAGTACTTC	CASSQGVGGNFEQYF
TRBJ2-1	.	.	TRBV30	TGTGCCTGGAGTGGGACTGACAATGAGCAGTTCTTC	CAWSGTDNEQFF
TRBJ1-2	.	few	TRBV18	TGTGCCAGCTCACCATGGAGGGGCGGGTATGGCTACACCTTC	CASSPWRGGYGYTF
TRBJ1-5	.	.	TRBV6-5	TGTGCCAGCAGCCGGACAGCCCGCAATCAGCCCCAGCATTTT	CASSRTARNQPQHF
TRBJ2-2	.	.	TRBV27	TGTGCCAGCAGTGGCCCGAACACCGGGGAGCTGTTTTTT	CASSGPNTGELFF
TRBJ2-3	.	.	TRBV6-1	TGTGCCAGCAGCACCAGGGCGGCGGGGACAGATACGCAGTATTTT	CASSTRAAGTDTQYF
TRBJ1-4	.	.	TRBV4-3	TGCGCCAGCAGCCAAGATCCGGGGGGGGTTAATGAAAAACTGTTTTTT	CASSQDPGGVNEKLFF
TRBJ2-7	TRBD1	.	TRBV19	TGTGCCAGTAGTATTTCCGGCAGGGGGCACCACGAGCAGTACTTC	CASSISGRGHHEQYF
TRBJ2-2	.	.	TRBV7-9	TGTGCCAGCAGCTTATATCCTAGTTTGGGTCCCGGGGAGCTGTTTTTT	CASSLYPSLGPGELFF
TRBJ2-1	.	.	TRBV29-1	TGCAGCGTTGTAGGTAGAGGGCAGTTCTTC	CSVVGRGQFF
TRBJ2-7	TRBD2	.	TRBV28	TGTGCCAGCAGTTCCCGGGGATCTGTAGCGGGAGTCCACGAGCAGTACTTC	CASSSRGSVAGVHEQYF